Each of the 24 T cell receptor beta chains below was sequenced from the same sample in a study of blood T cell repertoires in COVID-19. The protocol was immunoSEQ multiplex PCR, while the TCRdb copy is restricted to in-frame clones and leaves out a portion. The top ten clones hold 2% to 2.5% of a sample with roughly 300,000 clones, about nine tenths of them seen once. The sequencing input was PBMCs or T cells enriched from blood (not recorded which). These receptors came from a woman aged 40-49 years with acute COVID-19.

The chain combines TRBV4-1 with TRBJ1-5; tentatively, D is TRBD1 (5 bases). Germline V gives CDR1 MGHRA, CDR2 YSYEKL. The V gene lost 1 base and the J gene lost 9 bases, with 13 bases spanning the gap. CDR3 size: 14 residues. The CDR3 protein is CASSQGPLGGPQHF. The CDR3 DNA follows: TGCGCCAGCAGCCAAGGGCCCTTGGGGGGGCCCCAGCATTTT.

As regards this clone: Sequence at one end of the junction differs from germline and may be a read error. The J gene is TRBJ1-1, the V gene TRBV4-1; D is undetermined. Germline lookup yields CDR1 MGHRA and CDR2 YSYEKL. CDR3 length equals 14 residues. CDR3 loop: CASTQDQGGTEAFF. The CDR3 DNA sequence: TGCGCCAGCACCCAAGACCAAGGAGGAACTGAAGCTTTCTTT.

A note on this clone: The sample holds other DNA sequences that translate to the same CDR3. The chain uses TRBV27 and TRBJ2-7, with 8 bases lining up with TRBD2. The CDR3 extends over 13 amino acids. With V trimmed by 4 bases and J by 4 bases, 3 bases remained unmatched. Germline V gene lookup returns CDR1 MNHEY and CDR2 SMNVEV (reference sequence). CDR3 in amino acids: CASSSGGGYEQYF. The CDR3 DNA sequence: TGTGCCAGCAGTTCTGGCGGGGGGTACGAGCAGTACTTC.

The CDR3 DNA reads as TGTGCCACCAGTGTAGGGGGCCTCGAGCAGTTCTTC. It specifies CATSVGGLEQFF. The chain joins TRBV24-1 to TRBJ2-1; TRBD1 aligns across 7 bases. Germline values: CDR1 KGHDR, CDR2 SFDVKD. CDR3 length: 12 amino acids. Trimming removed 5 bases from V and 10 bases from J; junction bases left unmatched: 4.

CDR3 DNA: TGTGCCAGCTTACCGGACAGGGGGAACACCATATATTTT. Its protein product is CASLPDRGNTIYF. The chain couples TRBV2 to TRBJ1-3, with 10 bases fitting TRBD1. The CDR3 loop spans 13 amino acids. Germline loops: CDR1 SNHLY, CDR2 FYNNEI. J gave up 7 bases and V 8 bases, and 5 bases lay outside the gene matches.

The chain carries TRBV7-9 and TRBJ1-5, with D possibly being TRBD1 (6 bases). Germline CDR1 SEHNR, CDR2 FQNEAQ (reference sequence). Trimming shortened V by 4 bases and J by 2 bases, and 12 bases separated the two germline ends. This CDR3 contains 15 residues. The CDR3 nucleotides read TGTGCCAGCAGCTACAGGGACCTAGGCAATCAGCCCCAGCATTTT. Translating gives CASSYRDLGNQPQHF.

The CDR3 nucleotides are TGTGCCATCAGTGATGGTTTGGGGCGTAAGAAGGGTCAGCCCCAGCATTTT. The encoded protein is CAISDGLGRKKGQPQHF. This chain joins TRBV10-3 and TRBJ1-5; D possibly corresponds to TRBD1 (5 bases). Germline lookup yields CDR1 ENHRY and CDR2 SYGVKD. This CDR3 contains 17 residues. V lost 3 bases and J lost 6, with 21 bases in between.

This chain links TRBV28 with TRBJ2-7, with TRBD1 matching 7 bases. V trimming: 6 bases; J trimming: 5 bases; junction bases outside the gene matches: 16. Germline lookup yields CDR1 MDHEN and CDR2 SYDVKM. This CDR3 has 16 amino acids. The CDR3 DNA reads TGTGCCAGCAGCGTCGCAGGAGACAGGGAAGGCCACGAGCAGTACTTC. This sequence encodes CASSVAGDREGHEQYF.

The chain uses TRBV11-2 and TRBJ2-2, with D unresolved. Trimming took off 5 bases at V and 7 bases at J, with 11 bases between the two ends. Germline loops: CDR1 SGHAT, CDR2 FQNNGV. This CDR3 spans 13 amino acids. The CDR3: CASSPWAHGELFF. CDR3 nucleotide sequence: TGTGCCAGCAGCCCATGGGCGCACGGGGAGCTGTTTTTT.

This clone has a single count. The chain has TRBV18 and TRBJ1-2, with unresolved D. This CDR3 region has 15 residues. CDR1 and CDR2 (germline): KGHSH, LQKENI. V lost 0 bases, J lost 0 bases, and 8 bases lay in between. DNA for the CDR3: TGTGCCAGCTCACCACCGAGGAGCCCTAACTATGGCTACACCTTC. It specifies CASSPPRSPNYGYTF.

This chain joins TRBV30 and TRBJ1-3; D uncertain. The germline V and J ends were trimmed by 0 bases and 3 bases, with 6 bases remaining between them. Germline V gene data show CDR1 as GTSNPN and CDR2 as SVGIG (reference sequence). The length of the CDR3 is 13 residues. In nucleotides, the CDR3 is TGTGCCTGGAGTGTCTCAGTTGGAAACACCATATATTTT. Protein: CAWSVSVGNTIYF.

The chain uses TRBV18 and TRBJ1-4; D remains ambiguous. The CDR3 is 14 amino acids. Trimming took 0 bases from V and 4 from J, leaving 6 bases between them. The germline V gene has CDR1 KGHSH and CDR2 LQKENI. CDR3 nucleotide sequence: TGTGCCAGCTCACCACCGGGCTTTAATGAAAAACTGTTTTTT. Its protein is CASSPPGFNEKLFF.

V and J are TRBV4-1 and TRBJ1-1; 7 bases fit TRBD1. J was trimmed by 0 bases and V by 3 bases; bases with no gene match: 4. Looked up from germline, CDR1 is MGHRA and CDR2 is YSYEKL. The length of the CDR3 is 15 residues. The chain's CDR3 is CASSQPGQLNTEAFF. The CDR3 DNA is TGCGCCAGCAGCCAGCCGGGACAGTTGAACACTGAAGCTTTCTTT.

The chain combines TRBV11-3 with TRBJ1-1, with D possibly TRBD1 on 5 matching bases. Germline V CDR1 and CDR2: SGHNT, YENEEA. The germline V and J ends were trimmed by 5 bases and 5 bases, with 15 bases remaining between them. CDR3 length equals 14 residues. CDR3 nucleotides: TGTGCCAGCAGCCTCGGGGGTACCGGAACTGAAGCTTTCTTT. Translating gives CASSLGGTGTEAFF.

The chain carries TRBV7-9 and TRBJ1-1; 7 bases agree with TRBD1. This CDR3 is 13 amino acids long. V lost 4 bases, J lost 1 base, and 0 bases stayed unmatched. Germline V gives CDR1 SEHNR, CDR2 FQNEAQ (reference sequence). The CDR3 DNA reads as TGTGCCAGCAGCTGGACAGGGAACACTGAAGCTTTCTTT. Amino acid sequence: CASSWTGNTEAFF.

The chain combines TRBV12-3 or TRBV12-4 with TRBJ1-6; no clear D. V lost 6 bases and J lost 5, with 8 bases in between. The CDR3 consists of 13 residues. CDR3 protein: CASRGVNNSPLHF. The CDR3 DNA sequence: TGTGCCAGCAGGGGAGTAAATAATTCACCCCTCCACTTT.

Concerning this clone: Other DNA sequences in this specimen translate into the identical CDR3. The chain employs TRBV19 and TRBJ1-5; 8 bases are shared with TRBD1. The V and J ends lost 6 bases and 2 bases, in that order; junction bases with no gene match: 0. Germline V gene sequence: CDR1 LNHDA, CDR2 SQIVND (reference sequence). The CDR3 has 13 amino acids. DNA for the CDR3: TGTGCCAGTAGGGACAGGGGCAATCAGCCCCAGCATTTT. Its protein product is CASRDRGNQPQHF.

A few counts support this clone. The rearrangement links TRBV30 to TRBJ1-1; D is unclear. CDR1 and CDR2 (germline): GTSNPN, SVGIG (reference sequence). Trimming removed 3 bases at V and 4 bases at J, with 6 bases between. The CDR3 covers 11 residues. CDR3 sequence: CAWRESTEAFF. In DNA form, the CDR3 reads TGTGCCTGGAGGGAGAGCACTGAAGCTTTCTTT.

The chain has TRBV25-1 and TRBJ2-7; possibly TRBD2 for D (6 bases). V was trimmed by 4 bases and J by 3 bases, leaving 13 bases between them. CDR3 length: 14 amino acids. Germline V lookup: CDR1 MGHDK, CDR2 SYGVNS. CDR3 region: CASSAAGSLYEQYF. The CDR3 DNA reads TGTGCCAGCAGTGCAGCCGGGAGTCTCTACGAGCAGTACTTC.

The rearrangement joins TRBV20-1 to TRBJ1-5, with D maybe TRBD1 (5 bases). The germline V gene encodes CDR1 DFQATT and CDR2 SNEGSKA (reference sequence). The CDR3 is 15 residues long. Trimming cost V 3 bases and J 0 bases, with 12 bases left between them. This CDR3 reads CSASPLTDSNQPQHF. The CDR3 DNA follows: TGCAGTGCTAGTCCGTTGACAGATAGCAATCAGCCCCAGCATTTT.

This chain connects TRBV28 to TRBJ1-4; 7 nucleotides line up with TRBD1. Germline CDR1 MDHEN, CDR2 SYDVKM. This CDR3 has 13 residues. The V segment lost 7 bases and the J segment 4 bases; nucleotides outside the gene matches: 3. The CDR3 coding sequence is TGTGCCAGCATGGGACAGCTTAATGAAAAACTGTTTTTT. Protein product: CASMGQLNEKLFF.

The chain has TRBV7-5 and TRBJ2-7; the DNA was not used to check the table's D call, TRBD2. TRBV7-5 is recorded as a pseudogene. The CDR3 has 19 residues. CDR3 in DNA: TGTGTCAGAAGCTTAGATGGTAGCGGGGGGCCCAGAAGCTCCTACGAGCAGTACTTC. This translates into CVRSLDGSGGPRSSYEQYF.

The chain employs TRBV12-5 and TRBJ1-1, with D possibly being TRBD1 (5 bases). Trimming removed 1 base at V and 4 bases at J, with 19 bases between. Germline CDR1 and CDR2: LGHNT and FRNRAP. The length of the CDR3 is 17 residues. DNA for the CDR3: TGTGCTAGTGGTTTGGCGTACATGGGGGGAGGGCGCACTGAAGCTTTCTTT. It yields the protein CASGLAYMGGGRTEAFF. Full variable domain (outside the CDR3, taken from reference TRBV12-5 and TRBJ1-1): DARVTQTPRHKVTEMGQEVTMRCQPILGHNTVFWYRQTMMQGLELLAYFRNRAPLDDSGMPKDRFSAEMPDATLATLKIQPSEPRDSAVYFCASGLAYMGGGRTEAFFGQGTRLTVV.

This rearrangement joins TRBV7-2 to TRBJ2-4; D might be TRBD1 (6 bases). The CDR3 has 15 amino acids. CDR1 SGHTA and CDR2 FQGNSA come from the germline V gene. V was clipped by 5 bases and J by 1 base, with 12 bases between them. CDR3: CASSTPTGAKNIQYF. CDR3 sequence (DNA): TGTGCCAGCAGCACCCCAACAGGGGCCAAAAACATTCAGTACTTC.